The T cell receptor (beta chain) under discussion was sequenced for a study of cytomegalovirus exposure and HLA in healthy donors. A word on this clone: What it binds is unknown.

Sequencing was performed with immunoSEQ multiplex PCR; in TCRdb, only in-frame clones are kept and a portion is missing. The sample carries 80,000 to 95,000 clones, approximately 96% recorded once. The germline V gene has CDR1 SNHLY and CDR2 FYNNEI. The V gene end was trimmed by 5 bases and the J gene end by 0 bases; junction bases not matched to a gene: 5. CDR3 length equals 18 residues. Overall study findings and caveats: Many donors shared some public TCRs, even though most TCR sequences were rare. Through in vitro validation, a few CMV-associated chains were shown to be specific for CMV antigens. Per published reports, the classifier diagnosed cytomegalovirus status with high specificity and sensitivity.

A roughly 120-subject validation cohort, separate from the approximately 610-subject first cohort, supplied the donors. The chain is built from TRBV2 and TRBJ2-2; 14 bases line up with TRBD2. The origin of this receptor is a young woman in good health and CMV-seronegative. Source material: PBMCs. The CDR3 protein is CASSPRLAGGPNTGELFF. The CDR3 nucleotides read TGTGCCAGCAGTCCCCGACTAGCGGGAGGGCCGAACACCGGGGAGCTGTTTTTT.